This TCR beta chain is drawn from a study of tumor-infiltrating lymphocytes in primary liver carcinoma (dated by TCRdb to 2016 to 2017). For context, the study as a whole: Between late 2015 and March 2016, about 5 patients in China with histopathologically diagnosed primary liver carcinoma had surgical resection. Across five regions of each liver tumor, along with adjacent normal tissue and blood, the study brought together TCRbeta repertoire sequencing, expression microarrays and whole-exome sequencing. Tumors of the five patients were stage T1-T3 N0M0 with maximum diameters of roughly 4.2 to 11 cm. A total of roughly 35 specimens from 5 patients underwent TCRbeta repertoire sequencing, comprising about 25 tumor regions, 5 adjacent noncancerous liver tissues and 5 peripheral blood samples. The five patients, three men and two women aged 30 to 69 years, had hepatocellular carcinoma (four) or combined HCC and intrahepatic cholangiocarcinoma (one). Samples yielded roughly 3.5 to 7.5 million productive TCRbeta reads; read depth did not differ significantly between tissue types. Reproducibility between technical replicate repertoires was high, with correlation coefficients above 0.95 and mean shared-clone rates about 0.91. Overall results and qualifications from the work: With just 4 or 5 patients in the study, the authors point out that the findings should be validated in a larger study. Only the TCR beta chain was sequenced, so true repertoire diversity is likely underestimated because unpaired alpha chains were not captured. Because the samples were bulk and unsorted, CD4+ and CD8+ T cell repertoires could not be compared. The top 250 clones accounted for a significantly greater share of the repertoire in tumors than in blood (p = 0.039). Repertoire overlap was found to be higher between tumor regions (mean about 36%) than between tumor-adjacent (approximately 17%) or tumor-blood (14%) pairs, consistent with antigen-driven expansion.

RNA from unsorted whole blood was extracted with TRIzol reagent, and germline DNA was obtained with the DNeasy Blood & Tissue kit. Patients had chronic HBV infection and were treatment-naive at sampling. Before surgery, roughly 3.7 milliliters of peripheral blood were collected into K2EDTA tubes. In its sample, this clonotype was seen many times. What antigen it recognizes has not been identified. Within one base of it there is no much larger clone, and no base qualities were kept. Starting from 450 to 500 ng total RNA, TCRbeta-specific cDNA was produced by reverse transcription with a constant-region primer and ProtoScript II reverse transcriptase. TCRbeta libraries were built with three nested multiplex PCR rounds, a slightly modified ARM-PCR procedure. Sample barcodes and Illumina adapters were added in a final 25-cycle PCR using Deep VentR polymerase. Amplicons of 200-500 bp were gel-purified with a QIAquick gel extraction kit before sequencing. An Illumina HiSeq 2500 was used to sequence the TCRbeta amplicons with 250-bp paired-end reads. Turning to the authors' computational methods: Quality trimming of reads was performed with Trimmomatic v0.33, and paired reads were merged with FLASH v1.2.11 so that full CDR3 sequences could be recovered. V, D and J germline segments were assigned to the rearranged TCRbeta sequences using MiGEC v1.2.1b. Clonotype statistics and Shannon-Wiener diversity indices were calculated with VDJtools v1.0.0. To reduce sampling bias, subsequent analyses other than the diversity analysis used only the 250 most abundant clonotypes in each sample. TCRdb cleaned the public reads at Q25 with fastp, built clones with MiXCR and kept in-frame beta chains. Identical CDR3 proteins give one entry, which carries the most common genes and DNA. For this entry, the V and J calls and clone size follow TCRdb and not the study's own pipeline. The sample table holds fewer than 350,000 distinct CDR3 sequences, of which 65% were seen once. Approximately 9% of the sample comes from the top ten.

This receptor was obtained from a man aged 40-50 years with primary liver carcinoma and hepatitis B virus infection. The sequencing input was peripheral blood.

CDR3 sequence: CASSLGRGDYGYTF. The sequenced DNA: TGTGCCAGCAGCTTGGGGCGAGGAGACTATGGCTACACCTTC. This sequence uses TRBV5-4 and TRBJ1-2; no confident D gene assignment can be made. Based on the germline V gene (reference sequence), the CDR1 and CDR2 sequences are SGHNT and YYREEE. The CDR3 holds 14 amino acids from the cysteine to the phenylalanine. Just the 42-base CDR3 DNA is kept, in frame starting at base 1. V drops 0 bases and J drops 3 bases, leaving 9 bases in between.